The T cell receptor (beta chain) under discussion was sequenced for a study of blood T cell repertoires in COVID-19. Patients in Seattle were enrolled during active infection, then followed longitudinally. Per the germline V gene, CDR1 is MGHRA and CDR2 is YSYEKL. V lost 4 bases, J lost 8 bases, and 6 bases stayed unmatched. The CDR3 totals 14 residues. Per the study methods: Reference gene primer amplification in the assay estimated nucleated cell counts. The assay was immunoSEQ multiplex PCR, and TCRdb's table has in-frame clones only and misses some. V, J and clone size reflect that table, while D and trimming were determined from the DNA. The table shows roughly 84,000 clones, with 78% occurring only once.

Sequencing input: peripheral blood. V gene TRBV4-1 combines with J gene TRBJ1-4; 8 nucleotides align to TRBD1. The sequence derives from a man aged 55-75 years with COVID-19, enrolled during active disease. CDR3 nucleotides: TGCGCCAGCAGCCGCGGACAGGGAGGCGAAAAACTGTTTTTT. Translation: CASSRGQGGEKLFF.